Presented here are 30 T cell receptor beta chains from one specimen sequenced in a study of molecular identifiers for immune sequencing clone quantification. TCRdb re-derived calls from the PCR reads in MiXCR, one entry per CDR3 protein. The sample lists more than 85,000 distinct CDR3 sequences; 36% were seen once. The sample consisted of naive CD8+ T cells from blood, with Jurkat cell RNA spiked in. Subset denoted: FACS-sorted CD8+CD4-CCR7+CD45RA+ naive T cells. All receptors come from a human donor in good health. Some libraries in this study had Jurkat cell RNA spiked in.

To note about this clonotype: One end of the junction varies from germline; a read error may be responsible. The chain couples TRBV4-2 to TRBJ2-7; the D is unclear. Per the germline V gene, CDR1 is LGHNA and CDR2 is YNFKEQ. The CDR3 extends over 13 amino acids. The CDR3 bases are TGTGCCAGCAGCCAAGGATCCCGGTTCCTGGCCAACTTC. It is translated as CASSQGSRFLANF.

V and J are TRBV4-3 and TRBJ1-4, with TRBD1 matching over 9 bases. CDR1 and CDR2 (germline): LGHNA, YSLEER. The CDR3 loop spans 14 amino acids. V shed 4 bases and J 10 bases; nucleotides not matched to a gene: 7. The CDR3 bases are TGCGCCAGCAGCCCCGGGACAGGGACCGCAAAACTGTTTTTT. It encodes CASSPGTGTAKLFF.

This clonotype was found many times. The chain links TRBV5-1 to TRBJ2-3, with D unresolved. This CDR3 spans 12 amino acids. V lost 0 bases and J lost 10, with 9 bases in between. Germline CDR1 reads SGHRS; CDR2 reads YFSETQ. Here the CDR3 reads CASSLDRVAQYF. CDR3 in DNA: TGCGCCAGCAGCTTGGATCGGGTGGCGCAGTATTTT. The whole variable domain, remainder taken from reference TRBV5-1 and TRBJ2-3, is KAGVTQTPRYLIKTRGQQVTLSCSPISGHRSVSWYQQTPGQGLQFLFEYFSETQRNKGNFPGRFSGRQFSNSRSEMNVSTLELGDSALYLCASSLDRVAQYFGPGTRLTVL.

The gene calls are TRBV4-2 and TRBJ2-2, with D possibly called TRBD1 or TRBD2 (5 bases each). Germline V gene lookup returns CDR1 LGHNA and CDR2 YNFKEQ. Between the trimmed V and J ends, which lost 0 bases and 7 bases, there was a span of 24 bases. The CDR3 runs to 19 residues. The CDR3 DNA reads TGTGCCAGCAGCCAAGATGTCCGGGTAGGGACCATCATGGGCGGGGAGCTGTTTTTT. Translation gives CASSQDVRVGTIMGGELFF.

The chain combines TRBV9 with TRBJ2-1; TRBD2 matches 8 bases. J lost 4 bases, V lost 0 bases, and 12 bases had no gene match. This CDR3 has 18 amino acids. Germline loops: CDR1 SGDLS, CDR2 YYNGEE. CDR3 DNA sequence: TGTGCCAGCAGCGTAGCGGGAGGGCCAGGGGCGCGTTACAATGAGCAGTTCTTC. Translating it yields CASSVAGGPGARYNEQFF.

The sample holds many counts of this clonotype. The J gene is TRBJ2-7, the V gene TRBV7-9; D is ambiguous. Germline CDR1 reads SEHNR; CDR2 reads FQNEAQ (reference sequence). This CDR3 contains 13 residues. V lost 5 bases to trimming and J lost 4 bases, with 12 bases between them. For the CDR3, the DNA is TGTGCCAGCAGCCCCGCCGACTTGTACGAGCAGTACTTC. Translated: CASSPADLYEQYF.

The genes are TRBV10-3 and TRBJ2-3; TRBD2 might be the D (6 bases). The germline V and J ends were trimmed by 10 bases and 4 bases, with 15 bases remaining between them. In germline, CDR1 is ENHRY, CDR2 SYGVKD. CDR3 length: 13 amino acids. The DNA for the CDR3 is TGTGCCACCATAGAGCGGGCCTCAGATACGCAGTATTTT. Encoded protein: CATIERASDTQYF.

The chain carries TRBV24-1 and TRBJ2-7; TRBD1 matches at 7 bases. The CDR3 has 15 residues. CDR1 and CDR2 from the germline V gene are KGHDR and SFDVKD. V was pared by 2 bases and J by 9 bases, with 12 bases of the junction left unmatched. The CDR3 reads CATSDSGTDRNWQYF. The CDR3 bases are TGTGCCACCAGTGATTCCGGGACAGACCGTAATTGGCAGTACTTC.

On this clonotype itself: The conserved final phenylalanine or tryptophan is absent from the CDR3, which likely points to a read error. This chain uses TRBV29-1 with TRBJ2-1; a possible D gene is TRBD2 (5 bases). The length of the CDR3 is 10 residues. With 3 bases removed from V and 10 bases from J, the gap between germline ends came to 7 bases. Germline loops: CDR1 SQVTM, CDR2 ANQGSEA. CDR3 coding DNA: TGCAGCGTTGAGGCGGGCGAGCAGTTCATC. Its translation: CSVEAGEQFI.

This clonotype was observed a single time. The chain couples TRBV7-9 to TRBJ2-3, with D maybe TRBD1 (6 bases). The V gene lost 5 bases and the J gene lost 5 bases, with 11 bases spanning the gap. Germline CDR1 is SEHNR and CDR2 is FQNEAQ (reference sequence). The CDR3 length is 13 residues. Here the CDR3 reads CASSPTGIDTQYF. The CDR3 DNA reads as TGTGCCAGCAGCCCGACAGGAATAGATACGCAGTATTTT.

Comment on this clonotype: This may be a read error: a much more frequent sequence differs by one nucleotide. The CDR3 carries no conserved terminal phenylalanine or tryptophan, so it likely arises from a read error. The chain couples TRBV2 to TRBJ1-5; D may be TRBD1 (6 bases). The V gene lost 2 bases and the J gene lost 3 bases, with 17 bases spanning the gap. Looked up from germline, CDR1 is SNHLY and CDR2 is FYNNEI. The CDR3 sequence is 17 residues long. The CDR3 spells CASSEINRVSDNQPQHI. CDR3 nucleotides: TGTGCCAGCAGTGAAATCAACAGGGTTTCAGACAATCAGCCCCAGCATATT.

This clonotype was seen ten or more times. This sequence joins TRBV2 and TRBJ2-5; unclear D gene. V was clipped by 10 bases and J by 5 bases, with 14 bases between them. Germline CDR1 reads SNHLY; CDR2 reads FYNNEI. CDR3 size: 12 residues. The CDR3 sequence is CATQDVRETQYF. The CDR3 DNA sequence: TGTGCCACGCAAGACGTACGGGAGACCCAGTACTTC.

The chain couples TRBV6-5 to TRBJ2-2; D is ambiguous. V was trimmed by 4 bases and J by 1 base, leaving 7 bases between them. The CDR3 is 14 residues long. Germline V gene sequence: CDR1 MNHEY, CDR2 SVGAGI. Written as DNA, the CDR3 is TGTGCCAGCAGTTTTAACCAGAACACCGGGGAGCTGTTTTTT. Translated, it gives CASSFNQNTGELFF.

Written as DNA, the CDR3 is TGTGCCAGCTCACCAAGTCGGGACAGATACGAGCAGTACTTC. It is translated as CASSPSRDRYEQYF. The gene calls are TRBV18 and TRBJ2-7, with TRBD1 matching 7 bases. CDR3 length: 14 residues. Germline loops: CDR1 KGHSH, CDR2 LQKENI. After removal of 2 bases from V and 4 bases from J, the junction contained 5 bases not matched to a gene.

V and J are TRBV13 and TRBJ2-7; TRBD2 agrees at 8 bases. CDR1 is PRHDT and CDR2 is FYEKMQ in the germline V gene (reference sequence). This CDR3 has 12 amino acids. Trimming at V came to 4 bases and at J to 5 bases, leaving 1 base not matched to a gene. The CDR3 here is CASSSSGHEQYF. DNA for the CDR3: TGTGCCAGCAGCTCTAGCGGGCACGAGCAGTACTTC.

Notes on this clonotype: As the CDR3 is not closed by the conserved phenylalanine or tryptophan, this likely results from a read error. The chain links TRBV6-5 to TRBJ2-7; D gene unclear. V lost 2 bases and J lost 7, with 18 bases in between. The germline gives CDR1 MNHEY, CDR2 SVGAGI. This CDR3 has 15 amino acids. CDR3 DNA: TGTGCCAGCAGTTACAAAGCCCCCTGGGCATATGAGCAGTACCTC. It translates to CASSYKAPWAYEQYL.

The chain links TRBV28 to TRBJ1-6, with 8 nucleotides matching TRBD1. Germline trimming cut 5 bases from V and 10 bases from J; bases unmatched to any gene: 4. The germline CDR1 and CDR2 sequences are MDHEN and SYDVKM. The CDR3 is made up of 13 amino acids. CDR3 amino acids: CASSGQGRSPLHF. For the CDR3, the DNA is TGTGCCAGCAGTGGACAGGGTCGATCACCCCTCCACTTT.

In its sample, this clonotype was seen many times. The chain recombines TRBV2 with TRBJ1-4; possible D gene TRBD1, 5 bases. Trimming took off 7 bases at V and 3 bases at J, with 12 bases between the two ends. Germline lookup yields CDR1 SNHLY and CDR2 FYNNEI. The CDR3 totals 14 residues. In nucleotides, the CDR3 is TGTGCCAGCAATCAGCAGGGTCCTAATGAAAAACTGTTTTTT. Translating it yields CASNQQGPNEKLFF.

The chain couples TRBV12-3 or TRBV12-4 to TRBJ2-5, with 9 bases that match TRBD2. The CDR3 runs 14 residues. The trim removed 3 bases at V and 2 bases at J, leaving 1 base unmatched. The CDR3: CASSLGLAQETQYF. As DNA, the CDR3 is TGTGCCAGCAGTTTGGGACTAGCTCAAGAGACCCAGTACTTC.

With regard to this clonotype: Possible read error: a much larger clone is one base away. This chain connects TRBV20-1 to TRBJ2-2, with D hard to call. This CDR3 is 13 amino acids long. The germline V gene encodes CDR1 DFQATT and CDR2 SNEGSKA (reference sequence). CDR3 bases: TGCGGTGCTAGAGAGGATCTCCCCGGGGAGCTGTTTTTT. Its protein is CGAREDLPGELFF.

Details on this clonotype: Possible read error: a much larger clone is one base away. This chain joins TRBV7-8 and TRBJ1-3; D possibly corresponds to TRBD1 (5 bases). Deletions cut 6 bases from V and 1 base from J, with 13 bases between. Germline assignment: CDR1 SGHVS and CDR2 FQNEAQ. The length of the CDR3 is 15 residues. CDR3 amino acids: CASSPPGGSGNTIYF. CDR3 DNA: TGTGCCAGCAGTCCTCCGGGGGGATCTGGAAACACCATATATTTT.

This chain connects TRBV12-3 or TRBV12-4 to TRBJ2-2, with D hard to call. Trimming took off 6 bases at V and 6 bases at J, with 5 bases between the two ends. This CDR3 is 11 amino acids long. CDR3 in DNA: TGTGCCAGCAGCTACGCCGGGGAGCTGTTTTTT. Protein: CASSYAGELFF.

On this clonotype itself: This may be a read error, as it is one base from a much larger clone. V usage is TRBV18 and J usage is TRBJ2-7; either TRBD1 or TRBD2 may supply D (5 bases each). Germline lookup yields CDR1 KGHSH and CDR2 LQKENI. The CDR3 contains 19 residues. DNA of the CDR3: TGTGCCAGCTCACCATTTACGGGCAATCCGGGGCCAAGAGGGACCGAGCTGTACTTC. Amino acids: CASSPFTGNPGPRGTELYF.

This clonotype turned up a few times. The chain joins TRBV12-3 or TRBV12-4 to TRBJ2-3; perhaps TRBD1 as D (6 bases). The CDR3 is 12 amino acids. Trimming pared 5 bases from V and 7 bases from J, leaving 10 bases between. The CDR3: CASSTGFNTQYF. The CDR3 region has the DNA TGTGCCAGCAGTACAGGGTTTAATACGCAGTATTTT.

This clonotype was recorded once. Possible read error: a much larger clone is one base away. The chain joins TRBV7-9 to TRBJ2-2, with 7 bases aligning to TRBD2. The CDR3 consists of 15 residues. Germline values: CDR1 SEHNR, CDR2 FQNEAQ (reference sequence). CDR3 nucleotide sequence: TGTGCCAGCAGCCCAGCTCCCCATTGGAGCGGGGAGCTGCTTTTT. Amino acid sequence: CASSPAPHWSGELLF.

This clonotype was seen a single time. Since the CDR3 does not end with the conserved phenylalanine or tryptophan, this likely comes from a read error. The chain couples TRBV20-1 to TRBJ2-5; 8 bases are shared with TRBD2. Trimming removed 3 bases from V and 0 bases from J; junction bases left unmatched: 12. The CDR3 loop spans 17 amino acids. CDR1 and CDR2 (germline): DFQATT, SNEGSKA (reference sequence). In nucleotides, the CDR3 is TGCAGTGCTAGGAGTACTAGCGGACTGGGGTACCAAGAGACCCAGTACTAC. Its protein is CSARSTSGLGYQETQYY.

Only a few counts were recorded for this clonotype. The chain employs TRBV21-1 and TRBJ2-1. TRBV21-1 is listed as a pseudogene. The CDR3 contains 14 residues. The DNA for the CDR3 is TGTGCCAGCAGCAAAACCCAGGAAGCCAATGAGCAGTTCTTC. This encodes CASSKTQEANEQFF.

This chain joins TRBV6-2 or TRBV6-3 and TRBJ2-5; D is undetermined. The CDR3 is 16 amino acids. The germline gives CDR1 MNHEY, CDR2 SVGEGT. The V end was cut by 5 bases, the J end by 1 base, with 17 bases between. CDR3 in amino acids: CASSLGYGQLQETQYF. The CDR3 coding sequence is TGTGCCAGCAGTCTTGGTTACGGGCAGCTCCAAGAGACCCAGTACTTC.

Comments on this clonotype: A much larger clone is a single base away; this may be a read error. This chain links TRBV28 with TRBJ2-7; D unresolved. This CDR3 is built from 12 residues. V gave up 8 bases and J gave up 2 bases, with 10 bases separating them. Germline V gene lookup returns CDR1 MDHEN and CDR2 SYDVKM. This CDR3 reads CASGWQPYEQYF. The CDR3, as DNA: TGTGCCAGCGGCTGGCAGCCCTACGAGCAGTACTTC.

This clonotype was recorded a few times. This chain uses TRBV12-3 or TRBV12-4 with TRBJ2-1; TRBD2 matches at 8 bases. CDR3 length equals 19 residues. J lost 6 bases, V lost 3 bases, and 19 bases had no gene match. CDR3 coding DNA: TGTGCCAGCAGTTTTATAGCGGGGTCAGGACCCTTTTTTAGCAATGAGCAGTTCTTC. It specifies CASSFIAGSGPFFSNEQFF.